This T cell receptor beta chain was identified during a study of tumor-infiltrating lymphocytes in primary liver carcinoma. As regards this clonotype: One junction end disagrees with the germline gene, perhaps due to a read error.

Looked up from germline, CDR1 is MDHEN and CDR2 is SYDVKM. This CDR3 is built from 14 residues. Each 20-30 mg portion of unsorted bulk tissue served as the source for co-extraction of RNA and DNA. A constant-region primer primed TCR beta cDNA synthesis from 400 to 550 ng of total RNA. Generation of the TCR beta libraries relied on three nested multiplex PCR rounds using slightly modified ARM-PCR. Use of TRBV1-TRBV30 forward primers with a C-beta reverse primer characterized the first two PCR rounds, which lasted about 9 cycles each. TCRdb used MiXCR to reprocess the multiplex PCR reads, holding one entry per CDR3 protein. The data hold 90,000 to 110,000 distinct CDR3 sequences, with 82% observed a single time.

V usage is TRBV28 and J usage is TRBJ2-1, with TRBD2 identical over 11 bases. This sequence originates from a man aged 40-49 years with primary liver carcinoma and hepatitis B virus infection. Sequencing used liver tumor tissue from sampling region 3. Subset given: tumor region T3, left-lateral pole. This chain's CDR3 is CATLLAGAYDEQCF. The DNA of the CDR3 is TGTGCCACCCTACTAGCGGGAGCTTATGATGAGCAGTGCTTC.